This T cell receptor (beta chain) was recorded in a study of T cell responses to AZD1222 COVID-19 vaccine. Whole-study findings and limits: Spike-specific TCR breadth rose after two AZD1222 doses, and depth rose as well. Regions left unmutated in variants are reportedly the target of nearly half of spike-specific TCRs. Clonal diversity was possibly underestimated, and the donors were mostly white British, with more females.

Sequencing used immunoSEQ multiplex PCR; TCRdb keeps in-frame clones, though not all of them. The table shows some 130,000 clones, with about 93% occurring only once. A note on this clone: Its antigen is not known.

V was pared by 1 base and J by 4 bases, with 19 bases between. The CDR3 consists of 16 residues. Germline V CDR1 and CDR2: GTSNPN, SVGIG (reference sequence). The clonotype originates from an adult in good health. The chain couples TRBV30 to TRBJ1-2; D is undetermined. The sample in question was peripheral blood, obtained on day 0 of AZD1222 vaccination. The DNA of the CDR3 is TGTGCCTGGAGTGCTCGAGCATCCCATCCGTTCTATGGCTACACCTTC. It is translated as CAWSARASHPFYGYTF.